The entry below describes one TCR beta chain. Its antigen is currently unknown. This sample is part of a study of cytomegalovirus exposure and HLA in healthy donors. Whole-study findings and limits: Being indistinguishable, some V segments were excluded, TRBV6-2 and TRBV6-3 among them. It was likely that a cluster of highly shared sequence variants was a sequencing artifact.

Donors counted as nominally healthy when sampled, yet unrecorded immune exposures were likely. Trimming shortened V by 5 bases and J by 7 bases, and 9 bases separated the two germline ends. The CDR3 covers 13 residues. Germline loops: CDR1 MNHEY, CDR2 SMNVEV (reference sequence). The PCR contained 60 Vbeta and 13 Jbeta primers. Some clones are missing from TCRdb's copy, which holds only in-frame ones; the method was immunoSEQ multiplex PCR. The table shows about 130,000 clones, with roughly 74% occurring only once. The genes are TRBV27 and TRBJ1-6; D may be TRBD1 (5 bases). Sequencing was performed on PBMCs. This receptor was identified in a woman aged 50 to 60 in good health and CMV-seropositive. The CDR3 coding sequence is TGTGCCAGCAGTCCAGGGCGCAATTCACCCCTCCACTTT. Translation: CASSPGRNSPLHF.